Below are 16 T cell receptor beta chains sequenced from a single sample in a study of T cell responses to AZD1222 COVID-19 vaccine. Sequencing was performed with immunoSEQ multiplex PCR; in TCRdb, only in-frame clones are kept and a portion is missing. The sample lists 100,000 or so clones; approximately 90% were seen once. The sample here was peripheral blood, taken 28 days after the second AZD1222 dose. These receptors all come from an adult who received the AZD1222 COVID-19 vaccine.

This clone was detected only once. V gene TRBV18 combines with J gene TRBJ2-1; 7 bases line up with TRBD1. The CDR3 is 14 amino acids. Germline V gene sequence: CDR1 KGHSH, CDR2 LQKENI. V trimming: 2 bases; J trimming: 6 bases; junction bases outside the gene matches: 4. Written as DNA, the CDR3 is TGTGCCAGCTCACCATATGACAGGGTCAATGAGCAGTTCTTC. This codes for CASSPYDRVNEQFF.

The gene calls are TRBV6-5 and TRBJ2-1; D is perhaps TRBD1 or TRBD2 (5 bases each). V lost 6 bases and J 4 bases, leaving 16 bases between the germline ends. The CDR3 is 15 amino acids. CDR1 and CDR2 (germline): MNHEY, SVGAGI. In DNA form, the CDR3 reads TGTGCCAGCAGCTATGCCGGGGCTCGATACAATGAGCAGTTCTTC. Translated, it gives CASSYAGARYNEQFF.

V is TRBV13 and J is TRBJ2-3, with D tentatively TRBD1 or TRBD2 (6 bases each). Trimming shortened V by 8 bases and J by 1 base, and 13 bases separated the two germline ends. This CDR3 contains 14 residues. In germline, CDR1 is PRHDT, CDR2 FYEKMQ (reference sequence). This chain's CDR3 is CASAPGAGTDTQYF. The CDR3 DNA is TGTGCCAGCGCCCCGGGGGCCGGCACAGATACGCAGTATTTT. The full variable domain, with the rest looked up from reference TRBV13 and TRBJ2-3, is AAGVIQSPRHLIKEKRETATLKCYPIPRHDTVYWYQQGPGQDPQFLISFYEKMQSDKGSIPDRFSAQQFSDYHSELNMSSLELGDSALYFCASAPGAGTDTQYFGPGTRLTVL.

V usage is TRBV7-2 and J usage is TRBJ1-5; D is unclear. With 5 bases removed from V and 6 bases from J, the gap between germline ends came to 14 bases. CDR1 is SGHTA, CDR2 FQGNSA, per germline. CDR3 length: 14 amino acids. CDR3 nucleotides: TGTGCCAGCAGCCCACTCTTGGGCCGTCAGCCCCAGCATTTT. Translating gives CASSPLLGRQPQHF.

V and J are TRBV6-5 and TRBJ1-6, with TRBD1 matching over 8 bases. Germline lookup yields CDR1 MNHEY and CDR2 SVGAGI. The CDR3 extends over 15 amino acids. V lost 2 bases and J lost 5; bases outside the gene matches: 2. This CDR3 is CASSYGQGNNSPLHF. For the CDR3, the DNA is TGTGCCAGCAGTTACGGACAGGGCAATAATTCACCCCTCCACTTT.

The chain recombines TRBV5-1 with TRBJ1-6, with TRBD1 matching over 9 bases. With 7 bases clipped from V and 9 bases from J, the junction kept 5 bases outside the gene matches. This CDR3 contains 13 residues. Germline CDR1 reads SGHRS; CDR2 reads YFSETQ. The CDR3: CASGDREASPLHF. The CDR3 region has the DNA TGCGCCAGCGGGGACAGGGAAGCTTCACCCCTCCACTTT.

This clone was seen a few times. The gene calls are TRBV28 and TRBJ1-6; D unclear. The CDR3 is 11 residues long. Germline assignment: CDR1 MDHEN and CDR2 SYDVKM. Trimming left V 2 bases short and J 16 bases short, with 9 bases between. CDR3 protein: CASSLTRKLHF. DNA for the CDR3: TGTGCCAGCAGTTTAACTAGAAAACTCCACTTT.

The chain employs TRBV5-1 and TRBJ2-3; 7 bases fit TRBD2. The V segment lost 4 bases and the J segment 2 bases; nucleotides outside the gene matches: 13. Germline V gives CDR1 SGHRS, CDR2 YFSETQ. This CDR3 spans 17 amino acids. The CDR3 loop reads CASSSGTLAPLTDTQYF. For the CDR3, the DNA is TGCGCCAGCAGCAGCGGGACTCTCGCTCCCCTCACAGATACGCAGTATTTT.

The chain combines TRBV7-6 with TRBJ2-7; 16 positions agree with TRBD2. Germline loops: CDR1 SGHVS, CDR2 FNYEAQ. V lost 4 bases and J lost 2; bases outside the gene matches: 11. The CDR3 loop spans 19 amino acids. The CDR3 coding sequence is TGTGCCAGCAGCTCCGCCGCGCATGGGACTAGCGGGGGGGCCTACGAGCAGTACTTC. Translating gives CASSSAAHGTSGGAYEQYF.

V gene TRBV6-2 or TRBV6-3 combines with J gene TRBJ2-3, with D tentatively TRBD2 (6 bases). CDR3 length equals 17 residues. V lost 0 bases and J 2 bases, leaving 15 bases between the germline ends. Germline lookup yields CDR1 MNHEY and CDR2 SVGEGT. CDR3 in DNA: TGTGCCAGCAGTTACTCGGCGACGCGGGGTTCCACAGATACGCAGTATTTT. Its protein is CASSYSATRGSTDTQYF.

The gene calls are TRBV5-4 and TRBJ2-7; no clear D. The CDR3 is made up of 12 amino acids. Germline V gene sequence: CDR1 SGHNT, CDR2 YYREEE (reference sequence). V gave up 3 bases and J gave up 4 bases, with 8 bases separating them. The CDR3 nucleotides are TGTGCCAGCAGCTACTCAGGTTACGAGCAGTACTTC. Its protein product is CASSYSGYEQYF. Complete variable domain (other parts from reference TRBV5-4 and TRBJ2-7): ETGVTQSPTHLIKTRGQQVTLRCSSQSGHNTVSWYQQALGQGPQFIFQYYREEENGRGNFPPRFSGLQFPNYSSELNVNALELDDSALYLCASSYSGYEQYFGPGTRLTVT.

The rearrangement links TRBV5-4 to TRBJ2-2; a possible D gene is TRBD2 (7 bases). In germline, CDR1 is SGHNT, CDR2 YYREEE (reference sequence). The V gene lost 4 bases and the J gene lost 4 bases, with 17 bases spanning the gap. The CDR3 consists of 16 residues. CDR3 sequence (DNA): TGTGCCAGCAGCCCGGACTGGCGGGGGCCCACCGGGGAGCTGTTTTTT. Protein sequence: CASSPDWRGPTGELFF.

A word on this clone: The sample has other DNA sequences that encode this CDR3 too. The chain combines TRBV11-2 with TRBJ1-1; a weak D match, TRBD1 (6 bases). V gave up 4 bases and J gave up 1 base, with 7 bases separating them. CDR3 size: 13 residues. The germline V gene has CDR1 SGHAT and CDR2 FQNNGV. The CDR3 sequence: CASSSRGNTEAFF. The CDR3 coding sequence is TGTGCCAGCAGCTCCAGGGGGAACACTGAAGCTTTCTTT.

J is TRBJ1-3 and V is TRBV5-8; no clear D. With 1 base removed from V and 4 bases from J, the gap between germline ends came to 9 bases. The CDR3 sequence is 14 residues long. CDR1 and CDR2 from the germline V gene are SGHTS and YDEGEE. The CDR3 is CASSLRFSGNTIYF. The CDR3 bases are TGTGCCAGCAGCTTGCGGTTCTCGGGAAACACCATATATTTT.

The chain links TRBV28 to TRBJ1-2; possibly TRBD1 for D (6 bases). There are 15 residues in the CDR3. Germline CDR1 is MDHEN and CDR2 is SYDVKM. Trimming removed 1 base at V and 5 bases at J, with 14 bases between. The CDR3 protein is CASSLSHRAGYGYTF. In DNA form, the CDR3 reads TGTGCCAGCAGTTTATCGCACAGGGCAGGGTATGGCTACACCTTC.

The J gene is TRBJ2-5, the V gene TRBV6-1; 7 bases are shared with TRBD2. V lost 0 bases and J lost 1; bases outside the gene matches: 2. CDR1 and CDR2 (germline): MNHNS, SASEGT. CDR3 length: 15 amino acids. The CDR3 nucleotides read TGTGCCAGCAGTGAAGCGGGAGGGACCCAAGAGACCCAGTACTTC. This encodes CASSEAGGTQETQYF.